The 5 T cell receptor beta chains below all came from one sample that was sequenced in a study of healthy donors' naive CD4 and CD8 T cells. A linear amplification protocol produced the TCR libraries from about 450 ng of total RNA. MiXCR, run by TCRdb on the reads, gives a single entry per CDR3 protein. Of about 180,000 distinct CDR3 sequences in the sample, around 80% were seen once. The sequenced material came from naive CD4+ and CD8+ T cells sorted from blood, pooled from several donors. Every receptor here comes from a pool of human donors in good health; the sample pools cells from several healthy donors.

The V call is TRBV19, the J call TRBJ1-4; D is unclear. This CDR3 is built from 18 residues. Germline CDR1 LNHDA, CDR2 SQIVND (reference sequence). Trimming took 0 bases from V and 3 from J, leaving 17 bases between them. CDR3 in DNA: TGTGCCAGTAGTATAGATCTGACCCCACAAGGGCCTAATGAAAAACTGTTTTTT. Its translation: CASSIDLTPQGPNEKLFF.

The table lists this clonotype with a count of one. V gene TRBV7-8 combines with J gene TRBJ2-1; D is perhaps TRBD2 (6 bases). The CDR3 loop spans 17 amino acids. Germline V CDR1 and CDR2: SGHVS, FQNEAQ. The V and J ends lost 1 base and 3 bases respectively, with 16 bases between them. Written as DNA, the CDR3 is TGTGCCAGCAGCTTAGGGGCCCGCGGGGCAGACTACAATGAGCAGTTCTTC. Translating it yields CASSLGARGADYNEQFF.

The rearrangement joins TRBV20-1 to TRBJ2-5; 8 bases line up with TRBD2. J lost 4 bases, V lost 6 bases, and 7 bases had no gene match. The germline V gene encodes CDR1 DFQATT and CDR2 SNEGSKA (reference sequence). The CDR3 is 13 amino acids. CDR3 sequence (DNA): TGCAGTGCATCCCATCTAGCGGGAGAGACCCAGTACTTC. Amino acid sequence: CSASHLAGETQYF.

CDR3 amino acids: CASSYLQLGPLNEQYF. The CDR3 DNA reads as TGTGCCAGCAGTTACCTCCAATTGGGACCCTTAAACGAGCAGTACTTC. V is TRBV6-2 or TRBV6-3 and J is TRBJ2-7, with D possibly being TRBD1 or TRBD2 (5 bases each). The CDR3 runs to 16 residues. Per the germline V gene, CDR1 is MNHEY and CDR2 is SVGEGT. Trimming took 2 bases from V and 5 from J, leaving 19 bases between them.

The chain combines TRBV29-1 with TRBJ2-5, with no clear D. V was pared by 2 bases and J by 0 bases, with 4 bases between. Germline CDR1 and CDR2: SQVTM and ANQGSEA. The CDR3 loop spans 12 amino acids. The CDR3 sequence: CSVEQYQETQYF. In nucleotides, the CDR3 is TGCAGCGTTGAACAGTACCAAGAGACCCAGTACTTC.